Below, one TCR beta chain is given with its context. The sample originates from a study of control samples from healthy donors and cancer patients. TCRdb's table, derived via immunoSEQ multiplex PCR, lists solely in-frame clones and lacks some. The table has about 120,000 clones, 80% to 90% seen once; the top ten hold approximately 1.1%. V was trimmed by 4 bases and J by 8 bases, leaving 6 bases between them. CDR3 length: 12 amino acids. The germline V gene has CDR1 SGHAT and CDR2 FQDESV (reference sequence). The specimen sequenced was PBMCs. The J gene is TRBJ1-6, the V gene TRBV11-1, with D unclear. The sequence was collected from a woman in her forties or fifties with colorectal cancer. The CDR3 DNA is TGTGCCAGCAGCTCTTGGGATTCACCCCTCCACTTT. Translation: CASSSWDSPLHF. Filled out from reference TRBV11-1 and TRBJ1-6, the complete variable domain reads EAEVAQSPRYKITEKSQAVAFWCDPISGHATLYWYRQILGQGPELLVQFQDESVVDDSQLPKDRFSAERLKGVDSTLKIQPAELGDSAMYLCASSSWDSPLHFGNGTRLTVT.